The next 17 T cell receptor beta chains were all read from a single sample in a study of blood T cell repertoires in COVID-19. Repertoires were generated with immunoSEQ multiplex PCR, while TCRdb's copy carries only in-frame clones and drops some. The data contain 150,000 to 200,000 clones, more than 70% of them singletons. Specimen: PBMCs or T cells enriched from blood (not recorded which). The receptors derive from a woman between 25 and 40 years old who had recovered from COVID-19.

The chain links TRBV21-1 to TRBJ2-3; TRBD1 is the table's D call and was not checked against the DNA. TRBV21-1 is noted as a pseudogene. The CDR3 totals 16 residues. The DNA of the CDR3 is TGTGCCAGCAGCAAACAGACAGGGCCTAGCACAGATACGCAGTATTTT. It specifies CASSKQTGPSTDTQYF.

This clone was recorded only once. The chain uses TRBV30 and TRBJ2-3, with 8 bases aligning to TRBD1. The CDR3 runs 16 residues. The germline gives CDR1 GTSNPN, CDR2 SVGIG (reference sequence). V gave up 1 base and J gave up 1 base; unmatched junction bases: 7. The CDR3 spells CAWSGFARGRTDTQYF. DNA of the CDR3: TGTGCCTGGAGTGGGTTTGCCAGGGGGCGCACAGATACGCAGTATTTT.

The gene calls are TRBV12-3 or TRBV12-4 and TRBJ1-1; D unclear. The V end was cut by 6 bases, the J end by 1 base, with 9 bases between. CDR3 length: 13 amino acids. CDR3: CASSYTENTEAFF. In DNA form, the CDR3 reads TGTGCCAGCAGCTATACAGAGAACACTGAAGCTTTCTTT.

The rearrangement uses TRBV28 and TRBJ1-1, with TRBD1 matching over 7 bases. The ends lost 8 bases at V and 0 bases at J; junction bases unmatched: 12. CDR3 size: 16 residues. Germline loops: CDR1 MDHEN, CDR2 SYDVKM. The DNA for the CDR3 is TGTGCCAGCCCCCCGACGACAGGGCAGATGAACACTGAAGCTTTCTTT. It translates to CASPPTTGQMNTEAFF.

V usage is TRBV19 and J usage is TRBJ2-7, with TRBD1 matching 8 bases. CDR3 length: 12 residues. V lost 8 bases to trimming and J lost 4 bases; unmatched junction nucleotides: 4. Germline V gene lookup returns CDR1 LNHDA and CDR2 SQIVND (reference sequence). CDR3 loop: CASGTGIYEQYF. The CDR3 DNA follows: TGTGCCAGTGGGACAGGAATTTACGAGCAGTACTTC. The complete variable domain, with remaining parts taken from reference TRBV19 and TRBJ2-7, reads DGGITQSPKYLFRKEGQNVTLSCEQNLNHDAMYWYRQDPGQGLRLIYYSQIVNDFQKGDIAEGYSVSREKKESFPLTVTSAQKNPTAFYLCASGTGIYEQYFGPGTRLTVT.

The J gene is TRBJ2-1, the V gene TRBV2; D is unresolved. Germline CDR1 reads SNHLY; CDR2 reads FYNNEI. The V end lost 0 bases, the J end lost 8 bases, and 11 bases lay between the germline ends. CDR3 length equals 14 residues. For the CDR3, the DNA is TGTGCCAGCAGTGAAGCCAGAGCGACGGATGAGCAGTTCTTC. It encodes CASSEARATDEQFF.

This chain connects TRBV19 to TRBJ1-2; TRBD1 agrees at 11 bases. The CDR3 is 14 residues long. Germline V gene lookup returns CDR1 LNHDA and CDR2 SQIVND (reference sequence). The J segment lost 8 bases and the V segment lost 6 bases, leaving 8 bases of the junction unmatched. The chain's CDR3 is CASSALGQGGGYTF. CDR3 sequence (DNA): TGTGCCAGTAGCGCACTGGGACAGGGGGGCGGCTACACCTTC.

The chain employs TRBV28 and TRBJ2-1; TRBD2 aligns across 10 bases. The CDR3 has 16 residues. Germline lookup yields CDR1 MDHEN and CDR2 SYDVKM. The V and J ends lost 5 bases and 7 bases, in that order; junction bases with no gene match: 11. In DNA, the CDR3 is TGTGCCAGCAGTATCATAGCGGGAGGCCAACTGAATGAGCAGTTCTTC. Its protein is CASSIIAGGQLNEQFF. Based on the CDR3 plus reference TRBV28 and TRBJ2-1, the full variable domain is DVKVTQSSRYLVKRTGEKVFLECVQDMDHENMFWYRQDPGLGLRLIYFSYDVKMKEKGDIPEGYSVSREKKERFSLILESASTNQTSMYLCASSIIAGGQLNEQFFGPGTRLTVL.

This chain links TRBV3-1 (or the pseudogene TRBV3-2) with TRBJ2-1; 7 bases match TRBD1. The CDR3 runs 15 residues. The germline V gene encodes CDR1 LGHDT and CDR2 YNNKEL (reference sequence). Losses at the gene ends were 5 bases for V and 7 bases for J; bases not matched to a gene: 11. This CDR3 reads CASSDRQGPGNEQFF. The CDR3 bases are TGTGCCAGCAGCGATCGACAGGGACCGGGGAATGAGCAGTTCTTC.

The chain uses TRBV6-5 and TRBJ1-6; D is possibly TRBD1 (5 bases). The germline gives CDR1 MNHEY, CDR2 SVGAGI. This CDR3 comprises 13 residues. With 2 bases removed from V and 10 bases from J, the gap between germline ends came to 9 bases. The DNA for the CDR3 is TGTGCCAGCAGTTACGGGGCGAGCTCACCCCTCCACTTT. Protein product: CASSYGASSPLHF.

The genes are TRBV9 and TRBJ2-3; D is possibly TRBD1 (5 bases). CDR1 is SGDLS and CDR2 is YYNGEE in the germline V gene. CDR3 length: 16 amino acids. Deletions cut 0 bases from V and 2 bases from J, with 13 bases between. CDR3 bases: TGTGCCAGCAGCGTAGGGACCCAGGGCCTCACAGATACGCAGTATTTT. Translated, it gives CASSVGTQGLTDTQYF. The full variable domain, rest sourced from reference TRBV9 and TRBJ2-3, is DSGVTQTPKHLITATGQRVTLRCSPRSGDLSVYWYQQSLDQGLQFLIQYYNGEERAKGNILERFSAQQFPDLHSELNLSSLELGDSALYFCASSVGTQGLTDTQYFGPGTRLTVL.

The CDR3 is CASSFAGGGSTDTQYF. The CDR3 DNA sequence: TGTGCCAGCAGTTTTGCGGGGGGTGGTAGCACAGATACGCAGTATTTT. The chain combines TRBV28 with TRBJ2-3, with 8 bases that match TRBD2. V gave up 3 bases and J gave up 0 bases; unmatched junction bases: 5. The CDR3 consists of 16 residues. Germline-derived CDR1 and CDR2 are MDHEN and SYDVKM.

The J gene is TRBJ1-5, the V gene TRBV2; tentative D call: TRBD1 (6 bases). Germline-derived CDR1 and CDR2 are SNHLY and FYNNEI. The V gene lost 7 bases and the J gene lost 6 bases, with 13 bases spanning the gap. The CDR3 contains 13 residues. CDR3 bases: TGTGCCAGCAATAGTGGGGGGGCTCAGCCCCAGCATTTT. This codes for CASNSGGAQPQHF.

The rearrangement uses TRBV10-3 and TRBJ2-3; 10 nucleotides line up with TRBD1. The CDR3 runs 16 residues. Per germline, CDR1 ENHRY and CDR2 SYGVKD. The ends lost 6 bases at V and 5 bases at J; junction bases unmatched: 11. CDR3 bases: TGTGCCATCAGCCTGGGACAGGGGCCCCCGGGAGATACGCAGTATTTT. Its translation: CAISLGQGPPGDTQYF.

The genes are TRBV6-6 and TRBJ2-5, with 7 bases lining up with TRBD2. V lost 5 bases to trimming and J lost 1 base; unmatched junction nucleotides: 13. This CDR3 comprises 17 residues. Germline V gene lookup returns CDR1 MNHNY and CDR2 SVGAGI (reference sequence). CDR3 amino acids: CASSRSSSGESQETQYF. Written as DNA, the CDR3 is TGTGCCAGCAGTCGTAGCTCGAGCGGGGAAAGCCAAGAGACCCAGTACTTC.

The chain uses TRBV11-2 and TRBJ2-7, with TRBD1 as a possible D gene (5 bases). This CDR3 has 12 residues. The ends were cut back, 2 bases at V and 4 bases at J, with 6 bases in the middle. Germline V gives CDR1 SGHAT, CDR2 FQNNGV. Here the CDR3 reads CASSLQGYEQYF. CDR3 sequence (DNA): TGTGCCAGCAGCTTACAGGGTTACGAGCAGTACTTC.

The chain combines TRBV6-6 with TRBJ1-1; D is possibly TRBD1 (6 bases). The germline gives CDR1 MNHNY, CDR2 SVGAGI (reference sequence). The V and J ends lost 6 bases and 1 base respectively, with 9 bases between them. The CDR3 totals 13 residues. The CDR3 region is CASRRQANTEAFF. DNA of the CDR3: TGTGCCAGCAGGAGACAGGCGAACACTGAAGCTTTCTTT.